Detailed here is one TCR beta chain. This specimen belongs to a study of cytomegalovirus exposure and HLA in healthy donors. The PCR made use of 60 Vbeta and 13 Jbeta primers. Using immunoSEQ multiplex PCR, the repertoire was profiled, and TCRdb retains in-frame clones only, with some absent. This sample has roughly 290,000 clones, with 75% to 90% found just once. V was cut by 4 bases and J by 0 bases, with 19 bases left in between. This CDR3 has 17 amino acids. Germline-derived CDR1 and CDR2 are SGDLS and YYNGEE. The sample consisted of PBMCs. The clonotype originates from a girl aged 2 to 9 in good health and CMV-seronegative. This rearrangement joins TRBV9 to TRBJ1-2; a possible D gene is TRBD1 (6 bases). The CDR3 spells CASSLNKDRPSNYGYTF. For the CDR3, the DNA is TGTGCCAGCAGCTTAAACAAGGACAGACCTTCTAACTATGGCTACACCTTC.